The 17 T cell receptor beta chains reported below all come from one sample, sequenced in a study of blood T cell repertoires in COVID-19. Repertoires were generated with immunoSEQ multiplex PCR, while TCRdb's copy carries only in-frame clones and drops some. The sample yields fewer than 350,000 clones, approximately 86% seen once. The sequenced sample was peripheral blood. The receptors originated from a woman between 70 and 85 years old with COVID-19, enrolled during active disease.

The rearrangement links TRBV7-8 to TRBJ1-6, with D possibly TRBD1 on 5 matching bases. This CDR3 is built from 16 residues. Germline CDR1 is SGHVS and CDR2 is FQNEAQ. V shed 5 bases and J shed 7 bases, with 18 bases lying between them. CDR3 nucleotides: TGTGCCAGCAGCCTCCAGGGTACCCTATCCAATTCACCCCTCCACTTT. This translates into CASSLQGTLSNSPLHF.

V gene TRBV10-3 combines with J gene TRBJ1-2; TRBD1 matches 10 bases. The CDR3 runs to 17 residues. Germline-derived CDR1 and CDR2 are ENHRY and SYGVKD. V dropped 0 bases and J dropped 7; count of bases not matched to a gene: 11. The CDR3 protein is CAISESSGTGALGGYTF. In DNA, the CDR3 is TGTGCCATCAGTGAGTCATCCGGGACAGGGGCACTGGGTGGCTACACCTTC.

The chain couples TRBV24-1 to TRBJ2-1, with TRBD1 identical over 7 bases. Trimming at V came to 1 base and at J to 3 bases, leaving 5 bases not matched to a gene. CDR3 length: 16 amino acids. The germline V gene encodes CDR1 KGHDR and CDR2 SFDVKD. CDR3 region: CATSDFGQGVYNEQFF. The DNA of the CDR3 is TGTGCCACCAGTGATTTCGGGCAGGGGGTCTACAATGAGCAGTTCTTC.

The chain couples TRBV3-1 (or the pseudogene TRBV3-2) to TRBJ1-6; TRBD1 agrees at 10 bases. The CDR3 totals 15 residues. J was trimmed by 6 bases and V by 4 bases; bases with no gene match: 3. The V gene's germline CDR1 is LGHDT and CDR2 YNNKEL (reference sequence). Written as DNA, the CDR3 is TGTGCCAGCAGCCTTGGACAGGGGGGTAATTCACCCCTCCACTTT. Translation gives CASSLGQGGNSPLHF.

This chain uses TRBV4-1 with TRBJ2-5, with TRBD2 matching 8 bases. CDR1 MGHRA and CDR2 YSYEKL come from the germline V gene. V lost 6 bases and J lost 4; bases outside the gene matches: 7. The CDR3 is made up of 14 amino acids. The CDR3 DNA follows: TGCGCCAGCAGAGGCGGGGGGCGTGGAGAGACCCAGTACTTC. Its protein is CASRGGGRGETQYF.

The chain recombines TRBV6-5 with TRBJ2-1; D is ambiguous. CDR1 is MNHEY and CDR2 is SVGAGI in the germline V gene. The CDR3 runs 12 residues. V lost 5 bases and J 9 bases, leaving 11 bases between the germline ends. CDR3 residues: CASSPYFLEQFF. As DNA, the CDR3 is TGTGCCAGCAGTCCCTATTTTCTTGAGCAGTTCTTC.

The chain is built from TRBV2 and TRBJ2-3; 14 bases map to TRBD2. Germline V gives CDR1 SNHLY, CDR2 FYNNEI. Trimming cost V 3 bases and J 1 base; bases outside gene matches: 9. The CDR3 spans 19 residues. CDR3 sequence: CASSDRLAGGIWGTDTQYF. The CDR3 DNA follows: TGTGCCAGCAGTGACAGACTAGCGGGGGGGATATGGGGCACAGATACGCAGTATTTT.

The genes are TRBV6-5 and TRBJ2-1; D is undetermined. V lost 4 bases, J lost 8 bases, and 21 bases lay in between. Germline V gene lookup returns CDR1 MNHEY and CDR2 SVGAGI. This CDR3 has 16 amino acids. CDR3 loop: CASSSRLAVHMDEQFF. The DNA of the CDR3 is TGTGCCAGCAGTTCGCGACTCGCCGTACATATGGATGAGCAGTTCTTC.

In its sample, this clone was seen a few times. The V call is TRBV18, the J call TRBJ1-3; D is undetermined. V lost 4 bases and J lost 10, with 20 bases in between. The CDR3 covers 15 residues. Germline CDR1 is KGHSH and CDR2 is LQKENI. CDR3 in DNA: TGTGCCAGCTCACTATCCGGCAACGGTGGGAGTACCATATATTTT. Amino acid sequence: CASSLSGNGGSTIYF.

The chain carries TRBV7-8 and TRBJ2-6; the D is unclear. This CDR3 is 16 amino acids long. Trimming took 0 bases from V and 4 from J, leaving 10 bases between them. CDR1 and CDR2 (germline): SGHVS, FQNEAQ. This chain's CDR3 is CASSLAGTPGANVLTF. The CDR3 DNA is TGTGCCAGCAGCTTAGCCGGTACTCCCGGGGCCAACGTCCTGACTTTC.

The chain couples TRBV11-2 to TRBJ2-7, with 9 bases lining up with TRBD1. Trimming removed 2 bases from V and 5 bases from J; junction bases left unmatched: 10. This CDR3 is built from 16 residues. Germline V gene lookup returns CDR1 SGHAT and CDR2 FQNNGV. The CDR3 DNA follows: TGTGCCAGCAGCTTATGGCGGGACAGGGTAACAGACGAGCAGTACTTC. This encodes CASSLWRDRVTDEQYF.

The rearrangement links TRBV27 to TRBJ2-5; D is unclear. The CDR3 extends over 16 amino acids. Germline V lookup: CDR1 MNHEY, CDR2 SMNVEV (reference sequence). Trimming stripped 2 bases from V and 1 base from J, with 14 bases between. The CDR3 nucleotides are TGTGCCAGCAGTTTAGACCCTAGTTCCTCCCAAGAGACCCAGTACTTC. Amino acid sequence: CASSLDPSSSQETQYF.

The chain couples TRBV7-2 to TRBJ2-3, with 8 nucleotides matching TRBD2. This CDR3 spans 16 amino acids. V dropped 6 bases and J dropped 1; count of bases not matched to a gene: 9. Germline loops: CDR1 SGHTA, CDR2 FQGNSA. The CDR3 nucleotides are TGTGCCAGCAGTTCAGGCGGGGGGAAGGGCACAGATACGCAGTATTTT. It translates to CASSSGGGKGTDTQYF.

This chain connects TRBV3-1 (or the pseudogene TRBV3-2) to TRBJ2-7; 9 nucleotides agree with TRBD1. J lost 3 bases, V lost 5 bases, and 14 bases had no gene match. The CDR3 length is 17 residues. Germline lookup yields CDR1 LGHDT and CDR2 YNNKEL (reference sequence). The DNA of the CDR3 is TGTGCCAGCAGCAAGCCGGTCCAGGGACAGGGACTCTACGAGCAGTACTTC. Translating gives CASSKPVQGQGLYEQYF.

The V call is TRBV27, the J call TRBJ2-3, with D possibly TRBD2 on 5 matching bases. This CDR3 contains 16 residues. Trimming removed 5 bases at V and 7 bases at J, with 22 bases between. The germline V gene encodes CDR1 MNHEY and CDR2 SMNVEV (reference sequence). CDR3 protein: CASSKPGSGRRHTQYF. DNA of the CDR3: TGTGCCAGCAGTAAGCCCGGGTCAGGTAGGAGGCATACGCAGTATTTT.

The chain links TRBV7-3 to TRBJ1-1; the D is unclear. CDR1 is SGHTA and CDR2 is FQGTGA in the germline V gene. This CDR3 region has 14 residues. V dropped 1 base and J dropped 4 bases, with 10 bases sitting between them. CDR3 residues: CASSLNSGTTEAFF. The CDR3 DNA is TGTGCCAGCAGCTTAAATTCAGGAACCACTGAAGCTTTCTTT.

The chain links TRBV10-3 to TRBJ1-5; 8 bases are a match to TRBD1. The J segment lost 3 bases and the V segment lost 2 bases, leaving 3 bases of the junction unmatched. Germline V gene sequence: CDR1 ENHRY, CDR2 SYGVKD. The CDR3 contains 15 residues. The CDR3 sequence: CAISEGQGDNQPQHF. CDR3 DNA: TGTGCCATCAGTGAGGGACAGGGAGACAATCAGCCCCAGCATTTT.